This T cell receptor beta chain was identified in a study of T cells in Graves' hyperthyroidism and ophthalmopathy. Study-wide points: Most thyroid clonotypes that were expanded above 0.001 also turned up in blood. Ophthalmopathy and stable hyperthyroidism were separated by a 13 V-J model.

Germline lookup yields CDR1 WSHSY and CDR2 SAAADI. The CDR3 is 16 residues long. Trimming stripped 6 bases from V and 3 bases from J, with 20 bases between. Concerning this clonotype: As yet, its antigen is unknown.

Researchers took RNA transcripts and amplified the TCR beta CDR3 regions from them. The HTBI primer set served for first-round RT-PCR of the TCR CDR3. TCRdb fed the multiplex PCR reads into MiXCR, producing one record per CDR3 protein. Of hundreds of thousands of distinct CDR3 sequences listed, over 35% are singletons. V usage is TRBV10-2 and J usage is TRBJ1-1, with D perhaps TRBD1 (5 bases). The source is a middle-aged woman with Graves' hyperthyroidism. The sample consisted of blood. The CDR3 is CASSQDGAGGYTEAFF. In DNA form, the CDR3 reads TGCGCCAGCAGCCAAGATGGGGCTGGAGGGTACACTGAAGCTTTCTTT.